Presented here are 7 T cell receptor beta chains from one specimen sequenced in a study of response to subunit inactivated influenza vaccine. MiXCR, applied by TCRdb to the RT-PCR reads, yields one record per CDR3 protein. The sample lists about 800,000 distinct CDR3 sequences; around 20% were seen once. The sample was PBMCs from blood, taken roughly 5 days after vaccination. The receptor set was obtained from a man aged 50-59 years who received an inactivated influenza vaccine.

This clonotype turned up a few times. V is TRBV6-1 and J is TRBJ2-4; weak D call: TRBD2 (6 bases). CDR3 size: 15 residues. Trimming cost V 5 bases and J 0 bases, with 11 bases left between them. CDR1 and CDR2 (germline): MNHNS, SASEGT. CDR3 sequence reads: CASSTGDLAKNIQYF. The CDR3 DNA reads as TGTGCCAGCAGTACGGGGGATTTAGCCAAAAACATTCAGTACTTC.

In its sample, this clonotype was seen a few times. The V and J genes are TRBV7-8 and TRBJ2-3, with TRBD2 matching 8 bases. V lost 2 bases to trimming and J lost 4 bases; unmatched junction nucleotides: 8. Per germline, CDR1 SGHVS and CDR2 FQNEAQ. CDR3 length equals 16 residues. CDR3 nucleotides: TGTGCCAGCAGCTTATCCGGCGGCGGGAGGTCAGATACGCAGTATTTT. Translating gives CASSLSGGGRSDTQYF.

This clonotype was counted only a few times. The chain joins TRBV7-8 to TRBJ2-7; 9 positions agree with TRBD2. Germline V CDR1 and CDR2: SGHVS, FQNEAQ. The CDR3 runs 15 residues. J gave up 4 bases and V 1 base, and 5 bases lay outside the gene matches. The CDR3 loop reads CASSLGIAGAYEQYF. The CDR3 coding sequence is TGTGCCAGCAGCTTAGGAATAGCGGGAGCATACGAGCAGTACTTC. The full variable domain, with the rest looked up from reference TRBV7-8 and TRBJ2-7, is GAGVSQSPRYKVAKRGQDVALRCDPISGHVSLFWYQQALGQGPEFLTYFQNEAQLDKSGLPSDRFFAERPEGSVSTLKIQRTQQEDSAVYLCASSLGIAGAYEQYFGPGTRLTVT.

The V gene is TRBV10-3, the J gene TRBJ1-5; D not resolved. Looked up from germline, CDR1 is ENHRY and CDR2 is SYGVKD. V was shortened by 8 bases and J by 1 base, with 6 bases between the two germline ends. The CDR3 runs 12 residues. The CDR3 is CAIGISNQPQHF. The CDR3 DNA is TGTGCCATCGGGATAAGCAATCAGCCCCAGCATTTT.

V is TRBV7-2 and J is TRBJ1-1, with a tentative D call TRBD1 (5 bases). The ends were cut back, 5 bases at V and 3 bases at J, with 16 bases in the middle. Germline CDR1 reads SGHTA; CDR2 reads FQGNSA. The CDR3 contains 15 residues. In nucleotides, the CDR3 is TGTGCCAGCAGCACCTTTCAGGGAGGGTACACTGAAGCTTTCTTT. This translates into CASSTFQGGYTEAFF.

The chain carries TRBV7-8 and TRBJ1-4; D is possibly TRBD1 (5 bases). Germline V lookup: CDR1 SGHVS, CDR2 FQNEAQ. There are 18 residues in the CDR3. Trimming took 3 bases from V and 8 from J, leaving 25 bases between them. CDR3 amino acids: CASSFQHQGAGRREKLFF. The CDR3, as DNA: TGTGCCAGCAGCTTCCAGCATCAGGGTGCAGGGAGGAGGGAAAAACTGTTTTTT.

This chain joins TRBV20-1 and TRBJ2-3, with TRBD2 matching 9 bases. This CDR3 region has 14 residues. In germline, CDR1 is DFQATT, CDR2 SNEGSKA (reference sequence). V was clipped by 3 bases and J by 1 base; unmatched bases: 2. The CDR3 DNA is TGCAGTGCTAGGGGGACTAGCCGCACAGATACGCAGTATTTT. As protein: CSARGTSRTDTQYF.